These 17 T cell receptor beta chains were all obtained from the same sample, sequenced in a study of OX40 agonist ivuxolimab in advanced cancers. Profiled with immunoSEQ multiplex PCR; TCRdb holds only in-frame clones, not every one. The data show 42,000 or so clones, about 81% seen once. The sequenced sample was CD4+ or CD8+ T cells sorted from blood, obtained in a trial of the OX40 agonist ivuxolimab. The origin of the receptors is an adult with an advanced solid tumor such as melanoma, head and neck, liver or kidney cancer.

The chain recombines TRBV5-6 with TRBJ1-2; D ambiguous. V lost 0 bases to trimming and J lost 5 bases, with 17 bases between them. There are 16 residues in the CDR3. Germline V lookup: CDR1 SGHDT, CDR2 YYEEEE. CDR3 loop: CASSLEGWEGAYGYTF. Written as DNA, the CDR3 is TGTGCCAGCAGCTTGGAAGGGTGGGAAGGAGCGTATGGCTACACCTTC.

This clone was recorded once. The genes are TRBV7-2 and TRBJ2-7; 10 positions match TRBD2. With 5 bases clipped from V and 4 bases from J, the junction kept 5 bases outside the gene matches. The CDR3 is made up of 14 amino acids. Per the germline V gene, CDR1 is SGHTA and CDR2 is FQGNSA. The CDR3 DNA follows: TGTGCCAGCAGCGCTAGCGGGAGTGGGTACGAGCAGTACTTC. Its protein is CASSASGSGYEQYF.

This chain joins TRBV2 and TRBJ1-6, with D hard to call. Germline V gene lookup returns CDR1 SNHLY and CDR2 FYNNEI. The germline V and J ends were trimmed by 1 base and 6 bases, with 4 bases remaining between them. CDR3 length: 13 residues. The CDR3 DNA reads TGTGCCAGCAGTGAAGTATCTAATTCACCCCTCCACTTT. Its translation: CASSEVSNSPLHF.

V usage is TRBV5-8 and J usage is TRBJ2-7; D might be TRBD2 (6 bases). V was cut by 0 bases and J by 0 bases, with 16 bases left in between. CDR1 and CDR2 (germline): SGHTS, YDEGEE. This CDR3 is built from 17 residues. The CDR3 spells CASSLEKRAIYSYEQYF. Here the CDR3 DNA reads TGTGCCAGCAGCTTGGAGAAGCGGGCGATTTACTCCTACGAGCAGTACTTC.

The chain recombines TRBV6-1 with TRBJ2-3; a possible D gene is TRBD2 (6 bases). Germline CDR1 reads MNHNS; CDR2 reads SASEGT. The CDR3 runs 15 residues. V lost 9 bases to trimming and J lost 3 bases, with 19 bases between them. The CDR3 DNA reads TGTGCCAGTGGGGGGTTACGCGGGGAGACAGATACGCAGTATTTT. It is translated as CASGGLRGETDTQYF.

This chain links TRBV4-1 with TRBJ2-7, with TRBD1 identical over 10 bases. Germline V gives CDR1 MGHRA, CDR2 YSYEKL. V was clipped by 3 bases and J by 4 bases; unmatched bases: 6. The CDR3 length is 15 residues. As DNA, the CDR3 is TGCGCCAGCAGCCAGGGACAGGGGAGTAGGTACGAGCAGTACTTC. Encoded protein: CASSQGQGSRYEQYF.

V is TRBV7-9 and J is TRBJ1-1; a possible D gene is TRBD1 (5 bases). From germline, CDR1 is SEHNR and CDR2 FQNEAQ (reference sequence). The ends were cut back, 2 bases at V and 4 bases at J, with 11 bases in the middle. The CDR3 length is 14 residues. The CDR3 DNA reads TGTGCCAGCAGCTTAAGTATCGGGGCCACTGAAGCTTTCTTT. It encodes CASSLSIGATEAFF.

V is TRBV18 and J is TRBJ1-1; 7 bases match TRBD1. The CDR3 sequence is 15 residues long. With V trimmed by 3 bases and J by 1 base, 5 bases remained unmatched. CDR1 and CDR2 (germline): KGHSH, LQKENI. CDR3 residues: CASSPRQGANTEAFF. DNA for the CDR3: TGTGCCAGCTCACCCAGACAGGGAGCGAACACTGAAGCTTTCTTT.

The V and J genes are TRBV11-2 and TRBJ1-2; D gene ambiguous. The CDR3 has 12 amino acids. V dropped 3 bases and J dropped 6 bases, with 8 bases sitting between them. Germline CDR1 is SGHAT and CDR2 is FQNNGV. As DNA, the CDR3 is TGTGCCAGCAGCTTTGAGGGTAATGGCTACACCTTC. Translating gives CASSFEGNGYTF.

The chain joins TRBV4-1 to TRBJ2-1; D not certain. Deletions cut 4 bases from V and 7 bases from J, with 8 bases between. CDR1 MGHRA and CDR2 YSYEKL come from the germline V gene. The CDR3 covers 12 residues. CDR3 bases: TGCGCCAGCAGCCTGAGAGGAAATGAGCAGTTCTTC. Protein product: CASSLRGNEQFF.

A few counts support this clone. This chain links TRBV28 with TRBJ2-7, with a possible D match to TRBD1 (6 bases). The CDR3 sequence is 14 residues long. V was trimmed by 2 bases and J by 3 bases, leaving 11 bases between them. CDR1 and CDR2 from the germline V gene are MDHEN and SYDVKM. The CDR3 DNA sequence: TGTGCCAGCAGTTTACTCCGGGACAACTACGAGCAGTACTTC. Its protein is CASSLLRDNYEQYF.

V is TRBV5-1 and J is TRBJ2-3; TRBD1 matches at 7 bases. V shed 6 bases and J 6 bases; nucleotides not matched to a gene: 7. The CDR3 extends over 13 amino acids. Germline assignment: CDR1 SGHRS and CDR2 YFSETQ. CDR3 amino acids: CASMYQGDDTQYF. CDR3 sequence (DNA): TGCGCCAGCATGTACCAGGGGGACGATACGCAGTATTTT.

The chain employs TRBV6-5 and TRBJ2-7; TRBD2 aligns across 7 bases. This CDR3 spans 16 amino acids. V lost 2 bases and J lost 3; bases outside the gene matches: 10. Germline V gene sequence: CDR1 MNHEY, CDR2 SVGAGI. CDR3 region: CASSYGAGLNLYEQYF. CDR3 bases: TGTGCCAGCAGTTACGGGGCGGGACTAAACCTCTACGAGCAGTACTTC.

This rearrangement joins TRBV7-2 to TRBJ2-1, with D possibly matching TRBD2 (6 bases). This CDR3 comprises 16 residues. The germline gives CDR1 SGHTA, CDR2 FQGNSA. V was shortened by 3 bases and J by 6 bases, with 18 bases between the two germline ends. CDR3 amino acids: CASSLRAGAGFNEQFF. CDR3 DNA sequence: TGTGCCAGCAGCTTGAGGGCGGGTGCGGGATTCAATGAGCAGTTCTTC.

The chain employs TRBV11-3 and TRBJ1-2; D may be TRBD1 (5 bases). This CDR3 is built from 14 residues. Germline lookup yields CDR1 SGHNT and CDR2 YENEEA. Trimming shortened V by 6 bases and J by 0 bases, and 11 bases separated the two germline ends. The CDR3 reads CASSFGGANYGYTF. CDR3 nucleotide sequence: TGTGCCAGCAGTTTCGGGGGGGCTAACTATGGCTACACCTTC.

This chain links TRBV6-6 with TRBJ1-3, with 7 nucleotides matching TRBD1. Trimming removed 4 bases from V and 0 bases from J; junction bases left unmatched: 3. Per germline, CDR1 MNHNY and CDR2 SVGAGI (reference sequence). The CDR3 spans 15 residues. DNA for the CDR3: TGTGCCAGCAGTTGGACAGGAACCTCTGGAAACACCATATATTTT. It translates to CASSWTGTSGNTIYF.

This sequence joins TRBV15 and TRBJ1-4; tentatively, D is TRBD1 (5 bases). The CDR3 sequence is 15 residues long. Germline V gene lookup returns CDR1 LNHNV and CDR2 YYDKDF (reference sequence). Between the trimmed V and J ends, which lost 1 base and 3 bases, there was a span of 9 bases. CDR3 region: CATSRVDIANEKLFF. The CDR3 DNA is TGTGCCACCAGCAGAGTGGACATAGCTAATGAAAAACTGTTTTTT.